These 25 T cell receptor beta chains share one sample of origin, sequenced in a study of blood T cell repertoires in COVID-19. Sequenced by immunoSEQ multiplex PCR; TCRdb stores in-frame clones only, minus some. The data show some 100,000 clones, with over 80% seen just once and 17% held by the top ten. The sample consisted of peripheral blood. The receptors derive from a man aged 45-60 years with acute or convalescent COVID-19.

This chain links TRBV7-9 with TRBJ1-2, with a possible D match to TRBD1 (6 bases). Germline V gene sequence: CDR1 SEHNR, CDR2 FQNEAQ (reference sequence). Trimming removed 7 bases from V and 7 bases from J, with 13 bases in between. The CDR3 length is 12 residues. CDR3 bases: TGTGCCAGCACCGAACAGGGTATTGGCTACACCTTC. Translation: CASTEQGIGYTF.

The chain uses TRBV19 and TRBJ1-3; D ambiguous. Trimming pared 0 bases from V and 2 bases from J, leaving 5 bases between. Germline V gene lookup returns CDR1 LNHDA and CDR2 SQIVND (reference sequence). The CDR3 sequence is 14 residues long. The CDR3, as DNA: TGTGCCAGTAGTATAGACCGAGCTGGAAACACCATATATTTT. Translation: CASSIDRAGNTIYF.

This sequence joins TRBV23-1 and TRBJ1-5; D is unclear. TRBV23-1 is assigned to the ORF class and has an uncertain function. V was cut by 0 bases and J by 5 bases, with 20 bases left in between. The CDR3 has 18 amino acids. The CDR3 is CASSQSWGKTIGDQPQHF. The CDR3 DNA reads as TGCGCCAGCAGTCAATCTTGGGGTAAGACTATAGGCGATCAGCCCCAGCATTTT.

The J gene is TRBJ2-2, the V gene TRBV7-9; perhaps TRBD1 as D (7 bases). V dropped 0 bases and J dropped 6 bases, with 17 bases sitting between them. Germline V gene lookup returns CDR1 SEHNR and CDR2 FQNEAQ (reference sequence). This CDR3 is built from 17 residues. The CDR3, as DNA: TGTGCCAGCAGCTTAGCGCGTGGAGGGGGCATATCCGGGGAGCTGTTTTTT. Its translation is CASSLARGGGISGELFF.

This rearrangement joins TRBV7-3 to TRBJ2-3, with D hard to call. Looked up from germline, CDR1 is SGHTA and CDR2 is FQGTGA. Trimming pared 2 bases from V and 2 bases from J, leaving 5 bases between. This CDR3 contains 13 residues. In nucleotides, the CDR3 is TGTGCCAGCAGCTTAGTAGTCACAGATACGCAGTATTTT. This translates into CASSLVVTDTQYF.

V gene TRBV11-1 combines with J gene TRBJ1-1, with D perhaps TRBD1 (5 bases). The germline V and J ends were trimmed by 2 bases and 8 bases, with 12 bases remaining between them. Per the germline V gene, CDR1 is SGHAT and CDR2 is FQDESV (reference sequence). The CDR3 covers 13 residues. The CDR3 bases are TGTGCCAGCAGCTTAATCAGGGTTTCCGAAGCTTTCTTT. Encoded protein: CASSLIRVSEAFF.

This chain uses TRBV13 with TRBJ2-5; weak D call: TRBD1 (5 bases). This CDR3 contains 14 residues. Germline CDR1 PRHDT, CDR2 FYEKMQ (reference sequence). Trimming stripped 3 bases from V and 2 bases from J, with 10 bases between. CDR3 nucleotides: TGTGCCAGCAGCTTTTGGGGCAGACAAGAGACCCAGTACTTC. It codes for CASSFWGRQETQYF.

This rearrangement joins TRBV30 to TRBJ1-5; TRBD1 agrees at 8 bases. The CDR3 has 14 amino acids. J was trimmed by 7 bases and V by 7 bases; bases with no gene match: 12. Germline values: CDR1 GTSNPN, CDR2 SVGIG (reference sequence). The CDR3 DNA follows: TGTGCCTCCACGGGAACAGGGGGGGAACAGCCCCAGCATTTT. Its protein product is CASTGTGGEQPQHF.

This chain links TRBV5-5 with TRBJ1-2; 8 bases align to TRBD1. The CDR3 has 15 residues. Trimming took 4 bases from V and 5 from J; bases not matched to a gene: 10. CDR1 and CDR2 from the germline V gene are SGHKS and YYEKEE (reference sequence). The CDR3 spells CASSRDPDRVYGYTF. CDR3 nucleotides: TGTGCCAGCAGCCGGGACCCGGACAGGGTGTATGGCTACACCTTC.

This chain uses TRBV30 with TRBJ1-1; possible D gene TRBD1, 5 bases. This CDR3 has 13 residues. V was pared by 3 bases and J by 0 bases, with 8 bases between. Germline V CDR1 and CDR2: GTSNPN, SVGIG (reference sequence). This CDR3 is CAWRGLMNTEAFF. The CDR3 DNA reads TGTGCCTGGAGGGGGCTCATGAACACTGAAGCTTTCTTT.

The count of this clone is one. The genes are TRBV27 and TRBJ2-5, with 7 bases identical to TRBD1. After removal of 6 bases from V and 4 bases from J, the junction contained 8 bases not matched to a gene. The germline V gene has CDR1 MNHEY and CDR2 SMNVEV (reference sequence). The CDR3 loop spans 14 amino acids. CDR3 sequence (DNA): TGTGCCAGCAGCAACCCCGGGACAGTAGAGACCCAGTACTTC. The encoded protein is CASSNPGTVETQYF.

CDR3: CASSLQQGYEQYF. In DNA form, the CDR3 reads TGTGCCAGCAGCTTGCAACAGGGGTACGAGCAGTACTTC. This chain links TRBV5-4 with TRBJ2-7; TRBD1 matches at 7 bases. V dropped 1 base and J dropped 4; count of bases not matched to a gene: 2. Per germline, CDR1 SGHNT and CDR2 YYREEE (reference sequence). This CDR3 spans 13 amino acids.

The chain carries TRBV2 and TRBJ2-6; TRBD1 matches 8 bases. There are 16 residues in the CDR3. The germline CDR1 and CDR2 sequences are SNHLY and FYNNEI. The V segment lost 4 bases and the J segment 4 bases; nucleotides outside the gene matches: 6. Here the CDR3 DNA reads TGTGCCAGCAGTGGACAGGGGAGTGCCGGGGCCAACGTCCTGACTTTC. Translation: CASSGQGSAGANVLTF.

This clone was found once. The chain links TRBV6-5 to TRBJ2-7; 10 bases agree with TRBD2. Germline assignment: CDR1 MNHEY and CDR2 SVGAGI. V gave up 6 bases and J gave up 1 base; unmatched junction bases: 6. There are 15 residues in the CDR3. The CDR3 sequence: CASSQSGGGSYEQYF. The CDR3 coding sequence is TGTGCCAGCAGCCAGAGCGGGGGGGGATCCTACGAGCAGTACTTC.

This chain links TRBV7-8 with TRBJ1-5, with 7 bases fitting TRBD1. Germline loops: CDR1 SGHVS, CDR2 FQNEAQ. The CDR3 covers 13 residues. The V segment lost 5 bases and the J segment 4 bases; nucleotides outside the gene matches: 2. The CDR3 loop reads CASSGQANQPQHF. The CDR3 coding sequence is TGTGCCAGCAGCGGACAGGCTAATCAGCCCCAGCATTTT. The full variable domain, rest sourced from reference TRBV7-8 and TRBJ1-5, is GAGVSQSPRYKVAKRGQDVALRCDPISGHVSLFWYQQALGQGPEFLTYFQNEAQLDKSGLPSDRFFAERPEGSVSTLKIQRTQQEDSAVYLCASSGQANQPQHFGDGTRLSIL.

The chain uses TRBV28 and TRBJ2-7; 9 nucleotides align to TRBD1. Trimming cost V 6 bases and J 4 bases; bases outside gene matches: 10. Germline V gene lookup returns CDR1 MDHEN and CDR2 SYDVKM. This CDR3 region has 15 residues. The CDR3 region is CASRPPGTGMYEQYF. CDR3 bases: TGTGCCAGCAGACCACCGGGGACAGGGATGTACGAGCAGTACTTC.

CDR3 bases: TGTGCCAGCAGTCGTATAGCGGGATACACTGAAGCTTTCTTT. Translating gives CASSRIAGYTEAFF. The chain carries TRBV27 and TRBJ1-1, with D unclear. Trimming left V 5 bases short and J 3 bases short, with 13 bases between. CDR1 MNHEY and CDR2 SMNVEV come from the germline V gene (reference sequence). This CDR3 contains 14 residues.

The chain uses TRBV7-9 and TRBJ1-1; D gene uncertain. Germline V lookup: CDR1 SEHNR, CDR2 FQNEAQ (reference sequence). The CDR3 runs to 14 residues. V was clipped by 5 bases and J by 1 base, with 11 bases between them. This CDR3 reads CASSPLRENTEAFF. As DNA, the CDR3 is TGTGCCAGCAGCCCTCTCCGGGAGAACACTGAAGCTTTCTTT.

The V gene is TRBV2, the J gene TRBJ2-3, with TRBD1 matching 7 bases. Germline assignment: CDR1 SNHLY and CDR2 FYNNEI. J lost 2 bases, V lost 6 bases, and 8 bases had no gene match. The CDR3 is made up of 15 amino acids. The CDR3 loop is CASSDRVSSTDTQYF. CDR3 nucleotides: TGTGCCAGCAGCGACAGGGTATCATCCACAGATACGCAGTATTTT.

The rearrangement links TRBV5-1 to TRBJ2-1; 8 bases match TRBD2. Germline V lookup: CDR1 SGHRS, CDR2 YFSETQ. The ends lost 4 bases at V and 3 bases at J; junction bases unmatched: 6. This CDR3 is 15 amino acids long. The CDR3: CASSGGGMDYNEQFF. The CDR3 DNA reads TGCGCCAGCAGCGGCGGGGGGATGGACTACAATGAGCAGTTCTTC.

This clone was counted between two and nine times. This chain joins TRBV7-9 and TRBJ2-1; TRBD1 matches 7 bases. This CDR3 has 15 amino acids. The V and J ends lost 4 bases and 2 bases, in that order; junction bases with no gene match: 5. Germline CDR1 reads SEHNR; CDR2 reads FQNEAQ (reference sequence). CDR3 DNA sequence: TGTGCCAGCAGCTCAACAGGGGATCCCTACAATGAGCAGTTCTTC. Its translation: CASSSTGDPYNEQFF.

The CDR3 loop reads CASSRGQDNSPLHF. CDR3 in DNA: TGCGCCAGCAGCCGGGGACAGGATAATTCACCCCTCCACTTT. The V and J genes are TRBV5-1 and TRBJ1-6, with TRBD1 matching over 8 bases. The CDR3 length is 14 residues. CDR1 is SGHRS and CDR2 is YFSETQ in the germline V gene. The J segment lost 5 bases and the V segment lost 4 bases, leaving 2 bases of the junction unmatched.

V and J are TRBV18 and TRBJ2-4; 7 nucleotides match TRBD1. The CDR3 spans 16 residues. Germline-derived CDR1 and CDR2 are KGHSH and LQKENI. With 3 bases clipped from V and 0 bases from J, the junction kept 5 bases outside the gene matches. The CDR3 nucleotides read TGTGCCAGCTCACCGAAAGACAGGGAAGCCAAAAACATTCAGTACTTC. Translated, it gives CASSPKDREAKNIQYF. Full variable domain (rest looked up from reference TRBV18 and TRBJ2-4): NAGVMQNPRHLVRRRGQEARLRCSPMKGHSHVYWYRQLPEEGLKFMVYLQKENIIDESGMPKERFSAEFPKEGPSILRIQQVVRGDSAAYFCASSPKDREAKNIQYFGAGTRLSVL.

This clone was observed a single time. The chain links TRBV2 to TRBJ1-2, with 8 positions matching TRBD1. The germline gives CDR1 SNHLY, CDR2 FYNNEI. The CDR3 has 17 residues. The V and J ends lost 3 bases and 1 base, in that order; junction bases with no gene match: 10. DNA for the CDR3: TGTGCCAGCAGTGAGACGACAGGGGTTGGAAATAACTATGGCTACACCTTC. Protein sequence: CASSETTGVGNNYGYTF.

The chain has TRBV9 and TRBJ1-6, with TRBD1 as a possible D gene (5 bases). The germline V gene has CDR1 SGDLS and CDR2 YYNGEE. This CDR3 contains 15 residues. V gave up 4 bases and J gave up 3 bases, with 11 bases separating them. The CDR3 loop is CASSTGANYNSPLHF. CDR3 nucleotides: TGTGCCAGCAGCACAGGTGCCAACTATAATTCACCCCTCCACTTT. Together with reference TRBV9 and TRBJ1-6, the CDR3 gives the full variable domain: DSGVTQTPKHLITATGQRVTLRCSPRSGDLSVYWYQQSLDQGLQFLIQYYNGEERAKGNILERFSAQQFPDLHSELNLSSLELGDSALYFCASSTGANYNSPLHFGNGTRLTVT.